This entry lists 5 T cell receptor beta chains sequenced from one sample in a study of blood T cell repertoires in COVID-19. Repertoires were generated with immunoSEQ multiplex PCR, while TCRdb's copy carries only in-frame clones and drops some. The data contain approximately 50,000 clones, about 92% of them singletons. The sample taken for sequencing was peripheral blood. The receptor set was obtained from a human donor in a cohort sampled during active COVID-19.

As DNA, the CDR3 is TGTGCCAGCAGCGCTCTTTACACAGGTAGCTCCTACGAGCAGTACTTC. It is translated as CASSALYTGSSYEQYF. The V and J genes are TRBV7-6 and TRBJ2-7; tentative D call: TRBD1 (5 bases). V shed 5 bases and J shed 0 bases, with 17 bases lying between them. The CDR3 covers 16 residues. Germline values: CDR1 SGHVS, CDR2 FNYEAQ. Together with reference TRBV7-6 and TRBJ2-7, the CDR3 gives the full variable domain: GAGVSQSPRYKVTKRGQDVALRCDPISGHVSLYWYRQALGQGPEFLTYFNYEAQQDKSGLPNDRFSAERPEGSISTLTIQRTEQRDSAMYRCASSALYTGSSYEQYFGPGTRLTVT.

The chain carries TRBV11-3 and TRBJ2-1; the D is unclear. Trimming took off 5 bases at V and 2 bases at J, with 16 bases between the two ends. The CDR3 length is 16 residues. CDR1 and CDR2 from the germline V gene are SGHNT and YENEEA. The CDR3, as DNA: TGTGCCAGCAGCCTCCGGGTACCGACTCCCTACAATGAGCAGTTCTTC. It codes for CASSLRVPTPYNEQFF.

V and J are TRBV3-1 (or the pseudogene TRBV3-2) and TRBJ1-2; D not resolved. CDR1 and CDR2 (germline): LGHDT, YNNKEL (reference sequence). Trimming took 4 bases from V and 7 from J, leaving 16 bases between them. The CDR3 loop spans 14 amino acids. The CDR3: CASSPSGLPGGYTF. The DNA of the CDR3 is TGTGCCAGCAGCCCCTCAGGTCTGCCCGGTGGCTACACCTTC.

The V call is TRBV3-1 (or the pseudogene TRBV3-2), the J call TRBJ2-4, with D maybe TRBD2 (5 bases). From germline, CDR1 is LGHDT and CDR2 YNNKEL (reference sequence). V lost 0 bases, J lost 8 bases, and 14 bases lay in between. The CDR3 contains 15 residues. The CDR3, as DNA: TGTGCCAGCAGCCAAGATCTAGGACTCTCGTACATTCAGTACTTC. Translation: CASSQDLGLSYIQYF.

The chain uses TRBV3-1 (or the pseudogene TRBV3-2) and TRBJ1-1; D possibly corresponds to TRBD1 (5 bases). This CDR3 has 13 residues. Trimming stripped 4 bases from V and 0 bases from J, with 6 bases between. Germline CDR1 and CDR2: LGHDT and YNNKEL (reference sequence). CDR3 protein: CASSLRVNTEAFF. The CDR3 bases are TGTGCCAGCAGCCTCAGGGTGAACACTGAAGCTTTCTTT.